These 19 T cell receptor beta chains were sequenced from one sample in a study of CD8+ T cells in alopecia areata. It was cDNA, reverse transcribed from extracted RNA, that served as the sequencing template. TCRdb's table, derived via immunoSEQ multiplex PCR, lists solely in-frame clones and lacks some. The table has 140,000 to 150,000 clones, around 60% seen once. The specimen comprised CD4+ T cells sorted from blood, sampled at week 0. Source of these receptors: a human donor with alopecia areata.

The chain couples TRBV25-1 to TRBJ2-5; D is perhaps TRBD2 (6 bases). In germline, CDR1 is MGHDK, CDR2 SYGVNS. CDR3 length: 14 residues. V was shortened by 5 bases and J by 5 bases, with 15 bases between the two germline ends. As DNA, the CDR3 is TGTGCCAGCAGTCTAATCGCGGCGGGGGAGACCCAGTACTTC. Protein product: CASSLIAAGETQYF.

The rearrangement joins TRBV11-3 to TRBJ2-7, with 7 positions matching TRBD1. This CDR3 region has 13 residues. V shed 8 bases and J 3 bases; nucleotides not matched to a gene: 7. Germline CDR1 SGHNT, CDR2 YENEEA. For the CDR3, the DNA is TGTGCCAGCGGCCGGACAGGAGGCTACGAGCAGTACTTC. Translating it yields CASGRTGGYEQYF.

This clone was counted between two and nine times. This chain uses TRBV5-4 with TRBJ1-2, with TRBD1 matching over 7 bases. Per the germline V gene, CDR1 is SGHNT and CDR2 is YYREEE (reference sequence). V lost 1 base to trimming and J lost 0 bases; unmatched junction nucleotides: 6. The CDR3 contains 16 residues. DNA of the CDR3: TGTGCCAGCAGCTTGCAGGCAGGGGGAGCTAACTATGGCTACACCTTC. It is translated as CASSLQAGGANYGYTF.

This clone was seen more than once but under ten times. J is TRBJ2-5 and V is TRBV29-1; TRBD1 or TRBD2 may be the D gene (5 bases each). The CDR3 sequence is 14 residues long. Germline CDR1 SQVTM, CDR2 ANQGSEA. With 4 bases removed from V and 1 base from J, the gap between germline ends came to 13 bases. As DNA, the CDR3 is TGCAGCGTTGGGGGGACCGAAACCCAAGAGACCCAGTACTTC. Residues: CSVGGTETQETQYF.

J is TRBJ1-6 and V is TRBV18, with 8 bases that match TRBD1. The V gene's germline CDR1 is KGHSH and CDR2 LQKENI. J lost 9 bases, V lost 3 bases, and 7 bases had no gene match. The CDR3 runs 15 residues. The DNA of the CDR3 is TGTGCCAGCTCACCCCGGGACAGGAATACTTCACCCCTCCACTTT. This encodes CASSPRDRNTSPLHF.

This chain connects TRBV27 to TRBJ1-2; maybe TRBD1 (6 bases). V gave up 9 bases and J gave up 4 bases, with 21 bases separating them. Germline values: CDR1 MNHEY, CDR2 SMNVEV (reference sequence). CDR3 length: 15 residues. This CDR3 reads CASTRGRGLPYGYTF. DNA for the CDR3: TGTGCCAGTACCCGTGGCCGGGGGCTCCCCTATGGCTACACCTTC.

The rearrangement uses TRBV29-1 and TRBJ2-1; tentative D call: TRBD1 (7 bases). Germline loops: CDR1 SQVTM, CDR2 ANQGSEA. The germline V and J ends were trimmed by 7 bases and 9 bases, with 13 bases remaining between them. This CDR3 comprises 11 residues. In nucleotides, the CDR3 is TGCAGCGCCAGGGGGGAGCGTGAGCAGTTCTTC. This encodes CSARGEREQFF.

The chain recombines TRBV30 with TRBJ2-1, with 8 bases matching TRBD2. Looked up from germline, CDR1 is GTSNPN and CDR2 is SVGIG (reference sequence). The trim removed 5 bases at V and 8 bases at J, leaving 11 bases unmatched. The CDR3 extends over 14 amino acids. The CDR3 coding sequence is TGTGCCTGGGCGCGGAGCGGGGGCGGGCATGAGCAGTTCTTC. Its protein product is CAWARSGGGHEQFF.

The chain uses TRBV10-3 and TRBJ2-7; the D gene is possibly TRBD2 (6 bases). V lost 4 bases and J lost 7, with 11 bases in between. Germline V gives CDR1 ENHRY, CDR2 SYGVKD. CDR3 length: 12 residues. This CDR3 is CAISGGAGEQYF. The CDR3 DNA reads TGTGCCATCAGTGGGGGCGCGGGGGAGCAGTACTTC.

DNA of the CDR3: TGTGCCTGGACACGACAGGGAACTTCACCCCTCCACTTT. Amino acid sequence: CAWTRQGTSPLHF. This rearrangement joins TRBV30 to TRBJ1-6, with TRBD1 identical over 7 bases. CDR3 length: 13 amino acids. J gave up 9 bases and V 4 bases, and 6 bases lay outside the gene matches. CDR1 is GTSNPN, CDR2 SVGIG, per germline (reference sequence).

A single count supports this clone. J is TRBJ1-2 and V is TRBV2, with 7 bases that match TRBD1. The CDR3 extends over 14 amino acids. Per the germline V gene, CDR1 is SNHLY and CDR2 is FYNNEI. V gave up 6 bases and J gave up 7 bases; unmatched junction bases: 11. The CDR3 sequence: CASRNIDRAGGYTF. CDR3 coding DNA: TGTGCCAGCAGGAACATAGACAGGGCGGGTGGCTACACCTTC. The whole variable domain, filled in from reference TRBV2 and TRBJ1-2, reads EPEVTQTPSHQVTQMGQEVILRCVPISNHLYFYWYRQILGQKVEFLVSFYNNEISEKSEIFDDQFSVERPDGSNFTLKIRSTKLEDSAMYFCASRNIDRAGGYTFGSGTRLTVV.

J is TRBJ2-6 and V is TRBV4-3; D is uncertain. Trimming took off 4 bases at V and 0 bases at J, with 10 bases between the two ends. The length of the CDR3 is 16 residues. Per germline, CDR1 LGHNA and CDR2 YSLEER. The CDR3 reads CASSPQQSSGANVLTF. The CDR3 bases are TGCGCCAGCAGCCCCCAACAGAGCTCTGGGGCCAACGTCCTGACTTTC.

This clone has more than one count but fewer than ten. V gene TRBV5-4 combines with J gene TRBJ1-2; TRBD1 matches at 8 bases. CDR1 is SGHNT and CDR2 is YYREEE in the germline V gene (reference sequence). The CDR3 contains 14 residues. Trimming cost V 4 bases and J 2 bases; bases outside gene matches: 4. The CDR3 DNA is TGTGCCAGCAGCCCGAGACAGGGGAACTATGGCTACACCTTC. It codes for CASSPRQGNYGYTF.

The V gene is TRBV2, the J gene TRBJ2-7; 7 bases agree with TRBD1. The V and J ends lost 7 bases and 2 bases, in that order; junction bases with no gene match: 8. Germline V gene sequence: CDR1 SNHLY, CDR2 FYNNEI. This CDR3 has 14 amino acids. As DNA, the CDR3 is TGTGCCAGCATTGCACAGACAGGGCCCTACGAGCAGTACTTC. As protein: CASIAQTGPYEQYF. The complete variable domain, with remaining parts taken from reference TRBV2 and TRBJ2-7, reads EPEVTQTPSHQVTQMGQEVILRCVPISNHLYFYWYRQILGQKVEFLVSFYNNEISEKSEIFDDQFSVERPDGSNFTLKIRSTKLEDSAMYFCASIAQTGPYEQYFGPGTRLTVT.

The V and J genes are TRBV2 and TRBJ1-5, with D maybe TRBD1 (5 bases). The CDR3 is made up of 14 amino acids. Germline loops: CDR1 SNHLY, CDR2 FYNNEI. The ends were cut back, 7 bases at V and 7 bases at J, with 17 bases in the middle. The CDR3 DNA reads as TGTGCCAGCAACCCAGGAGGCGGGGGGCAGCCCCAGCATTTT. Translating it yields CASNPGGGGQPQHF.

The genes are TRBV6-5 and TRBJ2-3; D uncertain. Germline V lookup: CDR1 MNHEY, CDR2 SVGAGI. V was cut by 8 bases and J by 1 base, with 4 bases left in between. The CDR3 has 11 residues. CDR3 sequence: CASVGTDTQYF. For the CDR3, the DNA is TGTGCCAGCGTTGGCACAGATACGCAGTATTTT.

The chain uses TRBV29-1 and TRBJ1-2; TRBD1 agrees at 7 bases. The germline CDR1 and CDR2 sequences are SQVTM and ANQGSEA. After removal of 3 bases from V and 3 bases from J, the junction contained 7 bases not matched to a gene. CDR3 length equals 14 residues. This CDR3 is CSVDLLGQYYGYTF. CDR3 DNA sequence: TGCAGCGTTGACCTACTGGGACAGTACTATGGCTACACCTTC.

This clone was counted many times. The rearrangement joins TRBV19 to TRBJ2-2, with D possibly called TRBD1 or TRBD2 (5 bases each). The germline CDR1 and CDR2 sequences are LNHDA and SQIVND (reference sequence). V gave up 4 bases and J gave up 9 bases, with 18 bases separating them. The CDR3 has 15 residues. DNA of the CDR3: TGTGCCAGTAGTACGGTAGGGACCGGGCGCCGGGAGCTGTTTTTT. Protein product: CASSTVGTGRRELFF.

This clone was found a few times. The V gene is TRBV7-9, the J gene TRBJ1-4; perhaps TRBD1 as D (6 bases). The germline CDR1 and CDR2 sequences are SEHNR and FQNEAQ (reference sequence). The CDR3 has 14 amino acids. Trimming cost V 5 bases and J 7 bases, with 14 bases left between them. For the CDR3, the DNA is TGTGCCAGCAGCCAAGTGGAGGGGGGTGAAAAACTGTTTTTT. As protein: CASSQVEGGEKLFF.